One and the same sample provided the 19 T cell receptor beta chains below, sequenced in a study of vaccination effects on CD4 cells after COVID-19 (dated by TCRdb to about 2022). To identify antigen-specific CD4+ T cell clonotypes by their expansion, the ViraFEST assay first stimulated PBMC with viral peptide pools and then applied TCR sequencing. After more than nine days of culture, CD4+ T cells were isolated with the EasySep CD4+ T cell isolation kit. None of the healthy vaccine recipients had a prior SARS-CoV-2 infection, which was confirmed by nucleocapsid antibody tests that came back negative both before and after vaccination. These receptors have no known antigen. The method behind the library was the immunoSEQ multiplex PCR assay. TCRdb obtained this table from immuneACCESS and retained in-frame rearrangements with V and J assigned. These tables miss some clones; where compared with another copy, unresolved V genes account for less than half of the shortfall, and the remainder is unexplained. The sample table contains around 45,000 clones; only one count was recorded for around 76% of them. The top ten constitute more than 10% of the sample.

The source material was CD4+ T cells from PBMCs cultured with SARS-CoV-2 spike peptides, sampled before COVID-19 vaccination. The sample's cell subset or site, from its label and the paper: SARS-CoV-2 spike overlapping peptide pool stimulation. Receptors were obtained from a human donor who received a COVID-19 vaccine.

The rearrangement joins TRBV5-1 to TRBJ2-2; D may match TRBD1 or TRBD2 (5 bases each). The CDR3 is 17 residues long. Trimming shortened V by 1 base and J by 1 base, and 14 bases separated the two germline ends. Germline CDR1 and CDR2: SGHRS and YFSETQ. The CDR3 reads CASSLTGQPVNTGELFF. CDR3 DNA: TGCGCCAGCAGCTTGACGGGGCAGCCAGTGAACACCGGGGAGCTGTTTTTT.

This clone has just a few counts. The chain links TRBV19 to TRBJ1-2; D is uncertain. CDR3 length: 12 residues. Germline CDR1 LNHDA, CDR2 SQIVND (reference sequence). Trimming removed 6 bases from V and 2 bases from J, with 7 bases in between. The CDR3 region is CASRKGNYGYTF. CDR3 nucleotides: TGTGCCAGTAGGAAGGGCAACTATGGCTACACCTTC.

The table lists this clone with a count of one. This chain joins TRBV5-7 and TRBJ2-7, with D possibly called TRBD1 or TRBD2 (5 bases each). Being an ORF, TRBV5-7 has a function that is uncertain. This CDR3 comprises 18 residues. Trimming removed 5 bases at V and 0 bases at J, with 24 bases between. In DNA, the CDR3 is TGTGCCAGCAGTTGGGGGACGGGGTGGGGTTCGAGCTCCTACGAGCAGTACGTC. This sequence encodes CASSWGTGWGSSSYEQYV.

This rearrangement joins TRBV5-1 to TRBJ2-1, with D unresolved. V lost 4 bases to trimming and J lost 5 bases, with 13 bases between them. This CDR3 is 14 amino acids long. Germline CDR1 SGHRS, CDR2 YFSETQ. CDR3 sequence: CASSPPRTNNEQFF. The CDR3 coding sequence is TGCGCCAGCAGCCCCCCAAGGACGAACAATGAGCAGTTCTTC.

V is TRBV5-5 and J is TRBJ2-1, with 7 bases aligning to TRBD2. This CDR3 region has 16 residues. The trim removed 0 bases at V and 6 bases at J, leaving 9 bases unmatched. CDR1 and CDR2 (germline): SGHKS, YYEKEE (reference sequence). The CDR3 reads CASSLALLALPNEQFF. CDR3 DNA: TGTGCCAGCAGCTTGGCCCTACTAGCGCTCCCCAATGAGCAGTTCTTC.

The chain couples TRBV3-1 (or the pseudogene TRBV3-2) to TRBJ2-1; 11 bases agree with TRBD1. After removal of 4 bases from V and 2 bases from J, the junction contained 10 bases not matched to a gene. CDR1 LGHDT and CDR2 YNNKEL come from the germline V gene (reference sequence). This CDR3 spans 18 amino acids. Here the CDR3 DNA reads TGTGCCAGCAGCCCACGCGGGACAGGGGGGCCAACCTACAATGAGCAGTTCTTC. Its translation is CASSPRGTGGPTYNEQFF.

The rearrangement links TRBV11-2 to TRBJ1-4, with 8 bases that match TRBD1. CDR3 length: 19 residues. J was trimmed by 5 bases and V by 3 bases; bases with no gene match: 17. Looked up from germline, CDR1 is SGHAT and CDR2 is FQNNGV. CDR3 in DNA: TGTGCCAGCAGCTTCCGATTACCGACGACCGGGACAGGAAATGAAAAACTGTTTTTT. It is translated as CASSFRLPTTGTGNEKLFF.

V usage is TRBV4-3 and J usage is TRBJ1-4; no clear D gene. The germline gives CDR1 LGHNA, CDR2 YSLEER. The V and J ends lost 0 bases and 4 bases respectively, with 15 bases between them. This CDR3 contains 17 residues. The CDR3 protein is CASSQDKGILYNEKLFF. Here the CDR3 DNA reads TGCGCCAGCAGCCAAGATAAAGGCATCCTTTATAATGAAAAACTGTTTTTT.

The chain recombines TRBV6-8 with TRBJ2-3, with 12 bases aligning to TRBD2. The CDR3 runs to 15 residues. Germline values: CDR1 MNHGY, CDR2 SAAAGT. The J segment lost 2 bases and the V segment lost 6 bases, leaving 3 bases of the junction unmatched. The CDR3: CASSGLAGNTDTQYF. The CDR3 DNA reads as TGTGCCAGCAGCGGACTAGCGGGGAACACAGATACGCAGTATTTT.

This clone was counted a few times. V usage is TRBV5-5 and J usage is TRBJ1-1; 9 bases agree with TRBD1. The CDR3 contains 16 residues. The J segment lost 0 bases and the V segment lost 4 bases, leaving 7 bases of the junction unmatched. CDR1 is SGHKS, CDR2 YYEKEE, per germline (reference sequence). The CDR3 here is CASSPTGDRVNTEAFF. The DNA of the CDR3 is TGTGCCAGCAGCCCTACTGGGGACAGGGTGAACACTGAAGCTTTCTTT.

This chain uses TRBV6-1 with TRBJ2-6; D is unresolved. The length of the CDR3 is 18 residues. The germline CDR1 and CDR2 sequences are MNHNS and SASEGT. Trimming stripped 0 bases from V and 0 bases from J, with 12 bases between. The CDR3 sequence: CASSEAHLRNSGANVLTF. The CDR3 nucleotides read TGTGCCAGCAGTGAAGCCCATTTACGGAACTCTGGGGCCAACGTCCTGACTTTC.

The V gene is TRBV5-1, the J gene TRBJ1-2; D might be TRBD1 (6 bases). CDR1 and CDR2 (germline): SGHRS, YFSETQ. Trimming removed 4 bases from V and 1 base from J, with 11 bases in between. The CDR3 is 14 residues long. The CDR3 DNA is TGCGCCAGCAGCCCAGACAGGCTTAACTATGGCTACACCTTC. Its protein product is CASSPDRLNYGYTF. The complete variable domain, with remaining parts taken from reference TRBV5-1 and TRBJ1-2, reads KAGVTQTPRYLIKTRGQQVTLSCSPISGHRSVSWYQQTPGQGLQFLFEYFSETQRNKGNFPGRFSGRQFSNSRSEMNVSTLELGDSALYLCASSPDRLNYGYTFGSGTRLTVV.

This clone was seen more than once but under ten times. The chain uses TRBV5-8 and TRBJ1-5; maybe TRBD1 (5 bases). The germline V gene has CDR1 SGHTS and CDR2 YDEGEE. The CDR3 length is 16 residues. V shed 4 bases and J shed 7 bases, with 21 bases lying between them. The CDR3 sequence: CASSRGTQGSGQPQHF. CDR3 bases: TGTGCCAGCAGCCGCGGGACTCAGGGTAGCGGGCAGCCCCAGCATTTT.

This chain joins TRBV5-8 and TRBJ1-5; TRBD1 matches 9 bases. V gave up 6 bases and J gave up 7 bases; unmatched junction bases: 11. Germline V gene lookup returns CDR1 SGHTS and CDR2 YDEGEE. The CDR3 has 15 amino acids. The CDR3 DNA reads TGTGCCAGCACCACGGGACAGGGTGTGGGACAGCCCCAGCATTTT. Translated, it gives CASTTGQGVGQPQHF.

This clone appeared a few times. V usage is TRBV19 and J usage is TRBJ2-6; D is perhaps TRBD1 (5 bases). This CDR3 is 15 amino acids long. Trimming cost V 4 bases and J 0 bases, with 7 bases left between them. From germline, CDR1 is LNHDA and CDR2 SQIVND (reference sequence). CDR3 DNA: TGTGCCAGTAGTAGACAGAGCTCTGGGGCCAACGTCCTGACTTTC. Translated: CASSRQSSGANVLTF.

This clone has just a few counts. The rearrangement joins TRBV14 to TRBJ1-6; weak D call: TRBD1 (5 bases). V lost 4 bases, J lost 0 bases, and 10 bases lay in between. The CDR3 spans 16 residues. Germline CDR1 SGHDN, CDR2 FVKESK. The DNA for the CDR3 is TGTGCCAGCAGCCGCGGGGGGTCCTCCTATAATTCACCCCTCCACTTT. As protein: CASSRGGSSYNSPLHF. Combining the CDR3 with reference TRBV14 and TRBJ1-6 gives the whole variable domain EAGVTQFPSHSVIEKGQTVTLRCDPISGHDNLYWYRRVMGKEIKFLLHFVKESKQDESGMPNNRFLAERTGGTYSTLKVQPAELEDSGVYFCASSRGGSSYNSPLHFGNGTRLTVT.

V gene TRBV2 combines with J gene TRBJ2-2; perhaps TRBD1 as D (5 bases). CDR3 length: 15 residues. Trimming removed 5 bases at V and 6 bases at J, with 16 bases between. CDR1 is SNHLY and CDR2 is FYNNEI in the germline V gene. The CDR3 DNA is TGTGCCAGCAGTAAAATAGGGGTTTTTCCCGGGGAGCTGTTTTTT. Amino acid sequence: CASSKIGVFPGELFF.

The CDR3 bases are TGTGCCAGCAGTGACGGGACACAGAATCAGCCCCAGCATTTT. Translated, it gives CASSDGTQNQPQHF. V usage is TRBV6-4 and J usage is TRBJ1-5, with a tentative D call TRBD1 (6 bases). Trimming took 2 bases from V and 4 from J, leaving 9 bases between them. CDR1 is MRHNA, CDR2 SNTAGT, per germline. This CDR3 has 14 amino acids.

The chain has TRBV18 and TRBJ1-3; the D is unclear. Deletions cut 0 bases from V and 4 bases from J, with 10 bases between. Germline-derived CDR1 and CDR2 are KGHSH and LQKENI. The CDR3 runs 15 residues. CDR3 in amino acids: CASSPPSGVGNTIYF. CDR3 nucleotides: TGTGCCAGCTCACCACCGTCGGGTGTGGGAAACACCATATATTTT.